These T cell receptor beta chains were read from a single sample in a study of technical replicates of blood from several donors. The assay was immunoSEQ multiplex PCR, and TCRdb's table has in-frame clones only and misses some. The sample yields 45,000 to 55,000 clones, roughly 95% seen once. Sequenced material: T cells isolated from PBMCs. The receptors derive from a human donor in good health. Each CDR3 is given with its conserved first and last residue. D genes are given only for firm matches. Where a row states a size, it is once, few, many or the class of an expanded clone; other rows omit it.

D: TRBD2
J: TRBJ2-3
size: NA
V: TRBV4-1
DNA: TGCGCCAGCAGCCAATGGGTAGCGGGGACCGGGGATACGCAGTATTTT
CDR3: CASSQWVAGTGDTQYF

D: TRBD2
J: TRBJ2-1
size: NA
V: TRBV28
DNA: TGTGCCAGCCATGGACTAGCGGGATTGCAGTTCTTC
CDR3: CASHGLAGLQFF

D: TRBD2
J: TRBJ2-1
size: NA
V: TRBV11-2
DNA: TGTGCCAGCAGCCTGAGTTTAACTAGCGGACTCTACAATGAGCAGTTCTTC
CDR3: CASSLSLTSGLYNEQFF

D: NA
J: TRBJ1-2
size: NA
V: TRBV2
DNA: TGTGCCAGCATTATCTATGGCTACACCTTC
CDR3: CASIIYGYTF

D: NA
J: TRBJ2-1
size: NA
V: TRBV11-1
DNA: TGTGCCAGCAGCTTCCTCCGGACTCCCTACAATGAGCAGTTCTTC
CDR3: CASSFLRTPYNEQFF

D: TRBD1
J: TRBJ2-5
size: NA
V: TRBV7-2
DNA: TGTGCCAGCAGCTTAGCGACAGGGAGAGAGACCCAGTACTTC
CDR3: CASSLATGRETQYF

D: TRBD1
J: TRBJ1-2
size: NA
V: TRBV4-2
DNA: TGTGCCAGCAGCCAAGATAGGGGATATCCGGGACAGGCAAACTATGGCTACACCTTC
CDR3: CASSQDRGYPGQANYGYTF

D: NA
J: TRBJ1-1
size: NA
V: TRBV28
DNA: TGTGCCAGCAGAGAGACTGAAGCTTTCTTT
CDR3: CASRETEAFF

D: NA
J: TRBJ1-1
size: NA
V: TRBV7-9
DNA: TGTGCCAGCAGCCTGCCAGTGAACACTGAAGCTTTCTTT
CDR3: CASSLPVNTEAFF

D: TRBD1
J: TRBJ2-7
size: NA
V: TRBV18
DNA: TGTGCCAGCTCCGAACCGGGACAGGGGGAGTACGAGCAGTACTTC
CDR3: CASSEPGQGEYEQYF

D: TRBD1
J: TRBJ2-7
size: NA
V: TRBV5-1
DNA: TGCGCCAGCAGCTCCAGTAGACAGGGGAACGACGAGCAGTACTTC
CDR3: CASSSSRQGNDEQYF

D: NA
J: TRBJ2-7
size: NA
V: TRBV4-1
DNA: TGCGCCAGCAGCCCTTTAGTGAGCCACTCCTACGAGCAGTACTTC
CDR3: CASSPLVSHSYEQYF

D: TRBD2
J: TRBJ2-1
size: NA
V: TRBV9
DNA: TGTGCCAGCAGCGCCCCCCTATCGGGGGAGGGCTACAATGAGCAGTTCTTC
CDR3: CASSAPLSGEGYNEQFF

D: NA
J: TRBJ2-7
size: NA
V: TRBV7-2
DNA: TGTGCCAGCAGCTTAGCGCGGCTTAACTACGAGCAGTACTTC
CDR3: CASSLARLNYEQYF

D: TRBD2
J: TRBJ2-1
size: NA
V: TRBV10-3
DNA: TGTGCCATCAGTGAGCAGACTAGCGGGATGTATGAGCAGTTCTTC
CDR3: CAISEQTSGMYEQFF

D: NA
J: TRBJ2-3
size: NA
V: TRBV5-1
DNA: TGCGCCAGTTCCCCGGGGGACACAGATACGCAGTATTTT
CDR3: CASSPGDTDTQYF

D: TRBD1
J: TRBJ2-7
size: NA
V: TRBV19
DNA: TGTGCCAGTAGTAGGACAGGGTACGAGCAGTACTTC
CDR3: CASSRTGYEQYF

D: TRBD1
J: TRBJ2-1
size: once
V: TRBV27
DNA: TGTGCCAGCAGTTCCTATCTCCAAAAAGTCCGGGACAGCAATGAGCAGTTCTTC
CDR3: CASSSYLQKVRDSNEQFF

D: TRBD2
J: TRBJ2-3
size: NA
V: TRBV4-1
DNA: TGCGCCAGCAGCCAAGAGAGCGGGAGGGCAGATACGCAGTATTTT
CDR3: CASSQESGRADTQYF

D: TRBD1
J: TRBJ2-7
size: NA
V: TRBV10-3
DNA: TGTGCCATCAGTGAGAGGTGGACAGGGCACTACGAGCAGTACTTC
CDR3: CAISERWTGHYEQYF

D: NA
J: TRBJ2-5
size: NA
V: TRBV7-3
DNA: TGTGCCAGCAGCTTAACGGGAAGGCGGGATCAAGAGACCCAGTACTTC
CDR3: CASSLTGRRDQETQYF

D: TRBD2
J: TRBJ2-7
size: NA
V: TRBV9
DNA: TGTGCCAGCAGCGTAGAACTAGCGGGAGGCGAGCAGTACTTC
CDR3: CASSVELAGGEQYF

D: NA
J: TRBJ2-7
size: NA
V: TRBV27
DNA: TGTGCCAGCAGACAAATAGCCCGCTACGAGCAGTACTTC
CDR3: CASRQIARYEQYF

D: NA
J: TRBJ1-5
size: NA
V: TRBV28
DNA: TGTGCCAGCAGTACTAGGACGGACGGGAGCAATCAGCCCCAGCATTTT
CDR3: CASSTRTDGSNQPQHF

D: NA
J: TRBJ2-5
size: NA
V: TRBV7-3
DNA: TGTGCCAGCAGCTTAACGGCCCAAGAGACCCAGTACTTC
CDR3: CASSLTAQETQYF

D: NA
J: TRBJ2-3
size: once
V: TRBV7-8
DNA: TGTGCCAGCAGCTCGAGACAGGTCCCAGATACGCAGTATTTT
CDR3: CASSSRQVPDTQYF

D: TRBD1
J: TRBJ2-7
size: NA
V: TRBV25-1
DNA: TGTGCCTCCGGGACAGAGGCCTACGAGCAGTACTTC
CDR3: CASGTEAYEQYF

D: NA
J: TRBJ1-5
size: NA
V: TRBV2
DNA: TGTGCCAGCAGTGAAGGGGCAATCCGTCCTCAGCCCCAGCATTTT
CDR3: CASSEGAIRPQPQHF

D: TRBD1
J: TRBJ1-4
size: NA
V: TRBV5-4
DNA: TGTGCCAGCAGCACGGACAGGGTCGAAAAACTGTTTTTT
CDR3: CASSTDRVEKLFF

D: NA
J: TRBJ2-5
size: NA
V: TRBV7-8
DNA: TGTGCCAGCAGCCTGCAAGAGACCCAGTACTTC
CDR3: CASSLQETQYF

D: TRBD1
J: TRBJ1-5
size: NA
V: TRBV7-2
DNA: TGTGCCAGCAGCTTCCGGGACAGGGGCCCTCAGCCCCAGCATTTT
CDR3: CASSFRDRGPQPQHF

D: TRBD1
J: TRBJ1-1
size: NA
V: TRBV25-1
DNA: TGTGCCAGCAGTGAGACAGGGGTCATGAACACTGAAGCTTTCTTT
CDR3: CASSETGVMNTEAFF

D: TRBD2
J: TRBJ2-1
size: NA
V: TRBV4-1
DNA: TGCGCCAGCAGCCAAGTTCTGAGCGGGAGGGAGGGGGATGAGCAGTTCTTC
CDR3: CASSQVLSGREGDEQFF

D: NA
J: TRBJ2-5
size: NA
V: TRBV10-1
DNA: TGCGCCAGCAGTGAGTCTCCAGGGGCAGTGGAGACCCAGTACTTC
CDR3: CASSESPGAVETQYF

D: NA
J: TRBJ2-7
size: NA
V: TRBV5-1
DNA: TGCGCCAGCAACTTAGCGACAGGAGATAGCGAGCAGTACTTC
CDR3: CASNLATGDSEQYF

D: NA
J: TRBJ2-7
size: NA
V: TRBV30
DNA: TGTGCCTGGAGGCCGTCAGGGGAGTACGAGCAGTACTTC
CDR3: CAWRPSGEYEQYF

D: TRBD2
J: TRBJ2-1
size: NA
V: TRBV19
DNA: TGTGCCAGTAGACCGGGAGGAGCGGGAGGGTATGAGCAGTTCTTC
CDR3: CASRPGGAGGYEQFF

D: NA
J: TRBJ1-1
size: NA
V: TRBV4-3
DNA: TGCGCCAGCAGCCAAGACTGGGAGGCCACTGAAGCTTTCTTT
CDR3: CASSQDWEATEAFF

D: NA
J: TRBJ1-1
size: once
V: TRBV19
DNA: TGTGCCACACGGGACAACCCGAACACTGAAGCTTTCTTT
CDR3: CATRDNPNTEAFF

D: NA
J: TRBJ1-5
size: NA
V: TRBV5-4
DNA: TGTGCCAGCAGCTTGCGAGGGCGGGGGGATCAGCCCCAGCATTTT
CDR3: CASSLRGRGDQPQHF

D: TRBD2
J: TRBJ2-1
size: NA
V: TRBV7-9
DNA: TGTGCCAGCAGCACCGGACTAGCGGACCACAATGAGCAGTTCTTC
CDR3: CASSTGLADHNEQFF

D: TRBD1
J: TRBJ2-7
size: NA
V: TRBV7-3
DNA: TGTGCCAGCAGCCCGGGGGGACAGGGAAGCTACGAGCAGTACTTC
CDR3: CASSPGGQGSYEQYF

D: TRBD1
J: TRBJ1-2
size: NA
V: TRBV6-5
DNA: TGTGCCAGCAGTTTGGGGACAGCTAACTATGGCTACACCTTC
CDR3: CASSLGTANYGYTF